The clone carrying this T cell receptor (beta chain) occurred many times. This sample stems from a study of T cells of healthy individuals. The junction had 8 bases not matched to a gene; V was cut back by 0 bases and J by 4 bases. This CDR3 has 17 residues. Per the germline V gene, CDR1 is SGHDN and CDR2 is FVKESK. TCRdb used MiXCR to reprocess the 5' RACE reads, holding one entry per CDR3 protein. The table lists roughly 87,000 distinct CDR3 sequences, 15% to 20% of them singletons. The TCR sequence derives from a human donor in good health. The rearrangement joins TRBV14 to TRBJ2-2; 7 nucleotides agree with TRBD1. The CDR3 DNA reads TGTGCCAGCAGCCAAGAAATAGGGGGCCGTGGCACCGGGGAGCTGTTTTTT. Residues: CASSQEIGGRGTGELFF.